Listed here are 4 T cell receptor beta chains from one sample, sequenced in a study of T cell changes during pregnancy in multiple sclerosis. Profiled with immunoSEQ multiplex PCR; TCRdb holds only in-frame clones, not every one. The table has under 40,000 clones, about 93% seen once. Sample: CD4+ T cells from peripheral blood mononuclear cells, taken in the third trimester of pregnancy. These receptors were taken from a female donor in good health, enrolled as a control in a pregnancy study.

The V and J genes are TRBV7-9 and TRBJ1-3, with D perhaps matching TRBD1 (5 bases). The CDR3 is made up of 16 amino acids. CDR1 and CDR2 from the germline V gene are SEHNR and FQNEAQ (reference sequence). Trimming took off 2 bases at V and 4 bases at J, with 15 bases between the two ends. The CDR3 region is CASSLWGESAGNTIYF. The CDR3 region has the DNA TGTGCCAGCAGCTTATGGGGCGAGTCGGCAGGAAACACCATATATTTT. Based on the CDR3 plus reference TRBV7-9 and TRBJ1-3, the full variable domain is DTGVSQNPRHKITKRGQNVTFRCDPISEHNRLYWYRQTLGQGPEFLTYFQNEAQLEKSRLLSDRFSAERPKGSFSTLEIQRTEQGDSAMYLCASSLWGESAGNTIYFGEGSWLTVV.

V is TRBV30 and J is TRBJ2-1, with 12 bases fitting TRBD1. The trim removed 3 bases at V and 0 bases at J, leaving 6 bases unmatched. CDR1 and CDR2 from the germline V gene are GTSNPN and SVGIG (reference sequence). CDR3 size: 17 residues. CDR3 sequence (DNA): TGTGCCTGGAGCCGGGACAGGGGGCACGTCTCCTACAATGAGCAGTTCTTC. Translating gives CAWSRDRGHVSYNEQFF.

This clone was detected only once. The chain joins TRBV6-5 to TRBJ2-7, with 9 bases aligning to TRBD2. Germline loops: CDR1 MNHEY, CDR2 SVGAGI. The CDR3 extends over 15 amino acids. With V trimmed by 0 bases and J by 0 bases, 0 bases remained unmatched. The CDR3 sequence: CASSYSTSGSYEQYF. The CDR3 region has the DNA TGTGCCAGCAGTTACTCGACTAGCGGCTCCTACGAGCAGTACTTC.

This chain joins TRBV6-5 and TRBJ2-6; D gene ambiguous. Between the trimmed V and J ends, which lost 4 bases and 3 bases, there was a span of 10 bases. From germline, CDR1 is MNHEY and CDR2 SVGAGI. The CDR3 has 15 residues. This CDR3 is CASSSSGGGANVLTF. For the CDR3, the DNA is TGTGCCAGCAGTTCTTCAGGTGGTGGGGCCAACGTCCTGACTTTC.